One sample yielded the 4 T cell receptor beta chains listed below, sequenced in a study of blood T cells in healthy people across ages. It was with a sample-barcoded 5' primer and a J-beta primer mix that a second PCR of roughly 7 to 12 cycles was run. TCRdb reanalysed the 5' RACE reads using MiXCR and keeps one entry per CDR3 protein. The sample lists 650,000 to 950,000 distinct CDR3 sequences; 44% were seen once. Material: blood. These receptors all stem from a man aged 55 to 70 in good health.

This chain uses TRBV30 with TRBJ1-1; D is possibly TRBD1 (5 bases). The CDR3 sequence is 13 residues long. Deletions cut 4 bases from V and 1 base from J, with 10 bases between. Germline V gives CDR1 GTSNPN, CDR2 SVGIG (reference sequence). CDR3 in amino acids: CAWIRQGNTEAFF. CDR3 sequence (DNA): TGTGCCTGGATTAGGCAGGGGAACACTGAAGCTTTCTTT.

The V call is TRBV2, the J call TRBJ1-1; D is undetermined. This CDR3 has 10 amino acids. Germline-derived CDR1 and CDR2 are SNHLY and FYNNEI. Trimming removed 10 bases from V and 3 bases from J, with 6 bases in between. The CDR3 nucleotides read TGTGCCACCCAGCACACTGAAGCTTTCTTT. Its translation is CATQHTEAFF.

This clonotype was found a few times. CDR3 in amino acids: CASSQGRGGEQYF. In DNA, the CDR3 is TGTGCCAGCAGCCAGGGAAGAGGGGGCGAGCAGTACTTC. J is TRBJ2-7 and V is TRBV3-1, with D possibly being TRBD1 (6 bases). This CDR3 contains 13 residues. Germline V lookup: CDR1 LGHDT, CDR2 YNNKEL (reference sequence). V was cut by 3 bases and J by 6 bases, with 12 bases left in between.

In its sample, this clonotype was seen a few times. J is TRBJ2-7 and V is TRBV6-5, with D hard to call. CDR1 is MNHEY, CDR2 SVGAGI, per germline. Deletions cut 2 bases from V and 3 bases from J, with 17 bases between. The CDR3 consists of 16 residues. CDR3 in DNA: TGTGCCAGCAGTTACCAGTATCCCAGGCAGAACTACGAGCAGTACTTC. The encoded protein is CASSYQYPRQNYEQYF.